Listed here are 25 T cell receptor beta chains from one sample, sequenced in a study of Ad26.COV2.S vaccination and SARS-CoV-2 variants. Sequencing used immunoSEQ multiplex PCR; TCRdb keeps in-frame clones, though not all of them. The table records about 400,000 clones, roughly 85% of them present only once. Documented treatment: some 20 received Ad26.COV2.S at low or high dose, single or two shots; five or six received placebo; per-sample allocation not given. Specimens were obtained on day 63 following the first vaccine or placebo injection. The sequences come from peripheral blood, collected in a trial of Ad26.COV2.S vaccine versus placebo. These receptor sequences come from a person between 18 and 65 years old who received the Ad26.COV2.S COVID-19 vaccine or a placebo.

The rearrangement uses TRBV3-1 (or the pseudogene TRBV3-2) and TRBJ2-5; no clear D gene. The length of the CDR3 is 13 residues. Germline V lookup: CDR1 LGHDT, CDR2 YNNKEL (reference sequence). Trimming cost V 1 base and J 7 bases, with 10 bases left between them. CDR3 bases: TGTGCCAGCAGCCAAGGGAAACCAGGGACCCAGTACTTC. Translating it yields CASSQGKPGTQYF.

The V call is TRBV7-9, the J call TRBJ2-3; D gene uncertain. CDR3 length: 14 residues. Germline values: CDR1 SEHNR, CDR2 FQNEAQ (reference sequence). The V end was cut by 3 bases, the J end by 3 bases, with 10 bases between. Here the CDR3 DNA reads TGTGCCAGCAGCTTTGTGAAGTCTACAGATACGCAGTATTTT. Encoded protein: CASSFVKSTDTQYF.

The genes are TRBV5-1 and TRBJ2-3, with 7 bases identical to TRBD2. This CDR3 has 15 amino acids. Germline V CDR1 and CDR2: SGHRS, YFSETQ. Germline trimming cut 1 base from V and 4 bases from J; bases unmatched to any gene: 6. The CDR3, as DNA: TGCGCCAGCAGCTTGCGCGGGAGTAGCGCAGATACGCAGTATTTT. Its protein is CASSLRGSSADTQYF.

The chain is built from TRBV19 and TRBJ1-2; D gene uncertain. This CDR3 region has 14 residues. V shed 2 bases and J shed 0 bases, with 7 bases lying between them. The V gene's germline CDR1 is LNHDA and CDR2 SQIVND (reference sequence). The CDR3 region is CASSIIQANYGYTF. CDR3 nucleotides: TGTGCCAGTAGTATAATCCAAGCTAACTATGGCTACACCTTC. Based on the CDR3 plus reference TRBV19 and TRBJ1-2, the full variable domain is DGGITQSPKYLFRKEGQNVTLSCEQNLNHDAMYWYRQDPGQGLRLIYYSQIVNDFQKGDIAEGYSVSREKKESFPLTVTSAQKNPTAFYLCASSIIQANYGYTFGSGTRLTVV.

The chain links TRBV12-3 or TRBV12-4 to TRBJ2-7; TRBD1 might be the D (6 bases). CDR3 length: 13 amino acids. Trimming stripped 6 bases from V and 2 bases from J, with 11 bases between. CDR3 coding DNA: TGTGCCAGCAGATCGACAGGCACCTACGAGCAGTACTTC. Protein sequence: CASRSTGTYEQYF.

The chain uses TRBV6-5 and TRBJ1-3; 8 bases are a match to TRBD1. V lost 0 bases and J lost 2; bases outside the gene matches: 3. CDR3 length: 16 amino acids. Germline V gene sequence: CDR1 MNHEY, CDR2 SVGAGI. CDR3: CASSYSQTGAGNTIYF. The CDR3 coding sequence is TGTGCCAGCAGTTACTCCCAGACAGGGGCTGGAAACACCATATATTTT.

The J gene is TRBJ1-6, the V gene TRBV24-1; TRBD1 is a possible D gene (6 bases). The V and J ends lost 1 base and 0 bases respectively, with 9 bases between them. Germline V gene data show CDR1 as KGHDR and CDR2 as SFDVKD. The CDR3 sequence is 17 residues long. Written as DNA, the CDR3 is TGTGCCACCAGTGATTTAGGGGGTAGCTCCTATAATTCACCCCTCCACTTT. Translated, it gives CATSDLGGSSYNSPLHF.

The V and J genes are TRBV5-1 and TRBJ1-1; 7 positions match TRBD1. V lost 1 base and J lost 4; bases outside the gene matches: 4. The CDR3 has 14 amino acids. Germline assignment: CDR1 SGHRS and CDR2 YFSETQ. CDR3 nucleotides: TGCGCCAGCAGCTTGACAGGGGTGAGCACTGAAGCTTTCTTT. It encodes CASSLTGVSTEAFF.

In its sample, this clone was seen once. This rearrangement joins TRBV5-1 to TRBJ2-3, with D possibly matching TRBD2 (6 bases). V lost 4 bases to trimming and J lost 0 bases, with 9 bases between them. The CDR3 spans 14 residues. The germline V gene encodes CDR1 SGHRS and CDR2 YFSETQ. The CDR3 DNA reads as TGCGCCAGCAGCGCGGGACTTAGCACAGATACGCAGTATTTT. It is translated as CASSAGLSTDTQYF.

J is TRBJ2-7 and V is TRBV28; D gene uncertain. There are 12 residues in the CDR3. Between the trimmed V and J ends, which lost 3 bases and 4 bases, there was a span of 7 bases. The germline gives CDR1 MDHEN, CDR2 SYDVKM. CDR3 coding DNA: TGTGCCAGCAGTTTTGGCAGTTACGAGCAGTACTTC. Protein: CASSFGSYEQYF.

V usage is TRBV5-1 and J usage is TRBJ1-2, with TRBD1 identical over 8 bases. This CDR3 is built from 13 residues. The V gene's germline CDR1 is SGHRS and CDR2 YFSETQ. V dropped 2 bases and J dropped 4; count of bases not matched to a gene: 1. CDR3 protein: CASSFGTGYGYTF. CDR3 in DNA: TGCGCCAGCAGCTTCGGGACAGGCTATGGCTACACCTTC.

A single count supports this clone. J is TRBJ1-2 and V is TRBV7-2; the match to TRBD1 covers 9 bases. Per germline, CDR1 SGHTA and CDR2 FQGNSA. The CDR3 is made up of 15 amino acids. The V gene end was trimmed by 7 bases and the J gene end by 8 bases; junction bases not matched to a gene: 14. Here the CDR3 DNA reads TGTGCCAGCATCCTAGCCGGGACAGGGTACTCGGGCTACACCTTC. Translated: CASILAGTGYSGYTF.

The chain recombines TRBV6-4 with TRBJ1-1, with unresolved D. Trimming took off 5 bases at V and 1 base at J, with 8 bases between the two ends. Germline values: CDR1 MRHNA, CDR2 SNTAGT. The CDR3 totals 13 residues. CDR3 sequence: CASSREGNTEAFF. The CDR3 region has the DNA TGTGCCAGCAGTAGGGAGGGGAACACTGAAGCTTTCTTT.

The CDR3 loop is CASSYGQGFSLNEQFF. Written as DNA, the CDR3 is TGTGCCAGCAGTTACGGACAGGGATTTTCCCTGAATGAGCAGTTCTTC. This rearrangement joins TRBV6-5 to TRBJ2-1; 8 bases map to TRBD1. Unmatched junction bases numbered 10, after V lost 2 bases and J lost 7 bases. The CDR3 consists of 16 residues. Germline CDR1 is MNHEY and CDR2 is SVGAGI.

V gene TRBV12-5 combines with J gene TRBJ2-3; TRBD1 matches 12 bases. The J segment lost 5 bases and the V segment lost 1 base, leaving 4 bases of the junction unmatched. This CDR3 region has 16 residues. Germline V gene sequence: CDR1 LGHNT, CDR2 FRNRAP. CDR3 coding DNA: TGTGCTAGTGGTTTGGGGGACAGGGGGCGCGGAGATACGCAGTATTTT. It translates to CASGLGDRGRGDTQYF.

This chain uses TRBV21-1 with TRBJ1-2; the D call in the table, TRBD1, was not verified against the DNA. TRBV21-1 is assigned pseudogene status. The CDR3 spans 16 residues. CDR3 in DNA: TGTGCCAGCAGCAAGAATGGGACAGGGGTATTCTATGGCTACACCTTC. This translates into CASSKNGTGVFYGYTF.

The CDR3 sequence: CAWGILSPLHF. CDR3 sequence (DNA): TGTGCCTGGGGGATCCTCTCACCCCTCCACTTT. The genes are TRBV30 and TRBJ1-6; D remains unclear. CDR1 is GTSNPN, CDR2 SVGIG, per germline (reference sequence). The CDR3 consists of 11 residues. V lost 5 bases and J lost 10, with 9 bases in between.

This sequence joins TRBV24-1 and TRBJ1-2, with D possibly being TRBD1 (6 bases). The V and J ends lost 4 bases and 2 bases respectively, with 16 bases between them. The germline V gene encodes CDR1 KGHDR and CDR2 SFDVKD. The CDR3 length is 16 residues. The CDR3 nucleotides are TGTGCCACCAGTGAGACGCAGGGGAGTAAGAACTATGGCTACACCTTC. This codes for CATSETQGSKNYGYTF.

This clone was seen only a few times. The CDR3 sequence is CASSQEAVRSEAFF. Written as DNA, the CDR3 is TGCGCCAGCAGCCAAGAGGCCGTTAGGAGTGAAGCTTTCTTT. The chain couples TRBV4-1 to TRBJ1-1; D is unresolved. V shed 0 bases and J shed 7 bases, with 12 bases lying between them. Germline values: CDR1 MGHRA, CDR2 YSYEKL. This CDR3 region has 14 residues.

The rearrangement joins TRBV18 to TRBJ2-5; D tentatively reads TRBD1 or TRBD2 (5 bases each). V gave up 6 bases and J gave up 1 base, with 9 bases separating them. The CDR3 loop spans 13 amino acids. The germline V gene has CDR1 KGHSH and CDR2 LQKENI. CDR3 bases: TGTGCCAGCTCCACGGGGCTCCAAGAGACCCAGTACTTC. Residues: CASSTGLQETQYF.

The CDR3: CASSRGTSGIDEQYF. DNA for the CDR3: TGTGCCAGCAGCAGAGGGACTAGCGGGATAGACGAGCAGTACTTC. This rearrangement joins TRBV9 to TRBJ2-7, with 13 nucleotides matching TRBD2. This CDR3 region has 15 residues. Germline V gives CDR1 SGDLS, CDR2 YYNGEE. V gave up 4 bases and J gave up 5 bases; unmatched junction bases: 6.

The rearrangement joins TRBV28 to TRBJ1-5; 9 positions match TRBD1. CDR1 is MDHEN and CDR2 is SYDVKM in the germline V gene. The CDR3 is 16 amino acids. Trimming at V came to 6 bases and at J to 6 bases, leaving 12 bases not matched to a gene. The CDR3 coding sequence is TGTGCCAGCAGCCCAACCGGGACAGGGTACGCTCAGCCCCAGCATTTT. This codes for CASSPTGTGYAQPQHF.

The V gene is TRBV6-6, the J gene TRBJ2-1; TRBD1 aligns across 8 bases. The V segment lost 5 bases and the J segment 1 base; nucleotides outside the gene matches: 1. The CDR3 loop spans 14 amino acids. Germline CDR1 and CDR2: MNHNY and SVGAGI (reference sequence). The CDR3, as DNA: TGTGCCAGCAGTACAGGGGGGTCCTACAATGAGCAGTTCTTC. It yields the protein CASSTGGSYNEQFF.

This rearrangement joins TRBV7-9 to TRBJ2-5; TRBD2 aligns across 8 bases. The CDR3 loop spans 16 amino acids. CDR1 SEHNR and CDR2 FQNEAQ come from the germline V gene (reference sequence). V shed 3 bases, J shed 5 bases, and the junction held 11 bases outside the gene matches. DNA of the CDR3: TGTGCCAGCAGCTTCGGGACTGGTAGCGGGGTGGAGACCCAGTACTTC. As protein: CASSFGTGSGVETQYF. Full variable domain (outside the CDR3, taken from reference TRBV7-9 and TRBJ2-5): DTGVSQNPRHKITKRGQNVTFRCDPISEHNRLYWYRQTLGQGPEFLTYFQNEAQLEKSRLLSDRFSAERPKGSFSTLEIQRTEQGDSAMYLCASSFGTGSGVETQYFGPGTRLLVL.

As DNA, the CDR3 is TGTGCCAGCAGTTACCCGGAGACAGGGGGAACCGACGAGCAGTACTTC. Translation gives CASSYPETGGTDEQYF. J is TRBJ2-7 and V is TRBV6-6; TRBD1 matches 9 bases. The CDR3 is made up of 16 amino acids. In germline, CDR1 is MNHNY, CDR2 SVGAGI (reference sequence). V lost 2 bases, J lost 5 bases, and 10 bases stayed unmatched.